This T cell receptor (beta chain) was observed in a study of cytomegalovirus exposure and HLA in healthy donors. The PCR had 60 Vbeta and 13 Jbeta primers. Sequenced by immunoSEQ multiplex PCR; TCRdb stores in-frame clones only, minus some. The sample contains tens of thousands of clones, roughly four fifths of which appear only once. Broader study findings: The authors considered a cluster of highly shared sequence variants likely to be a sequencing artifact. The majority of CMV-associated TCR beta chains were reported as apparently HLA-restricted in a later analysis. High sensitivity and specificity were reportedly achieved when the classifier diagnosed cytomegalovirus status.

Of note for this clone: Its target is unknown.

Trimming at V came to 5 bases and at J to 2 bases, leaving 21 bases not matched to a gene. The germline gives CDR1 SGHDN, CDR2 FVKESK. This CDR3 contains 20 residues. The sequencing sample was made of PBMCs. The source is a man in his forties in good health and CMV-seronegative. This rearrangement joins TRBV14 to TRBJ2-5, with TRBD1 matching 9 bases. The CDR3 DNA reads TGTGCCAGCAGCTTAGCAGGACAGGGGCGCGCATTTGGAAAACAAGAGACCCAGTACTTC. Amino acid sequence: CASSLAGQGRAFGKQETQYF.